Below, one T cell receptor (beta chain) is given with its context. The specificity of this receptor is unknown. No per-base quality is available; no much larger clone lies one base away. Trimming removed 6 bases from V and 4 bases from J, leaving 12 bases between the germline ends. From the cysteine up to the phenylalanine, the CDR3 has a length of 14 residues. Only the CDR3 DNA stays, 42 bases, in frame from base 1. The germline V gene sets CDR1 to SNHLY and CDR2 to FYNNEI. Patients with autoimmune disease history or receiving systemic immunosuppression were excluded from the trial. In every dose cohort, peripheral blood was drawn for TCR sequencing at baseline, cycle 4 day 1, and cycle 7 day 1. The samples were drawn from a first-in-human, open-label, multicenter phase I dose-escalation trial of ivuxolimab. Adults with locally advanced or metastatic melanoma, renal cell carcinoma, hepatocellular carcinoma or head and neck squamous cell carcinoma were enrolled in the trial. Before TCR sequencing, CD4+ T cells and CD8+ T cells were sorted from peripheral blood as separate populations.

The data were obtained in a study of OX40 agonist ivuxolimab in advanced cancers. Broadly, across the study: Ivuxolimab was a fully human IgG2 agonistic monoclonal antibody targeting the costimulatory receptor OX40 (CD134). Intravenous ivuxolimab was administered to patients every 2 weeks at six dose levels: 0.01, 0.1, 0.3, 1.5, 3 and 10 mg/kg. Among the approximately 54 dose-escalation patients, around 19 had hepatocellular carcinoma, roughly 15 melanoma, 9 renal cell carcinoma and 9 head and neck cancer. In the dose-escalation cohort, more than 75% of patients were male, and the mean age was roughly 60 years, with a range of about 23 to 85. Prior anti-PD-1, anti-PD-L1 or anti-CTLA-4 therapy was permitted, and approximately 40% of dose-escalation patients had received checkpoint inhibitors. Three dose-escalation patients achieved partial responses, one with hepatocellular carcinoma and two with cutaneous melanoma. The purpose of peripheral TCRbeta sequencing was to test whether ivuxolimab changed TCR sequence diversity and led to clonal T-cell expansion. The paper describes the monotherapy dose-escalation part (N of about 50 patients) of the phase I trial of ivuxolimab. Broad study findings and their caveats: In partial responders in the 0.1-3.0 mg/kg groups, normalized peripheral clonal expansion was found to be among the lowest, especially among CD8+ T cells. Low levels of normalized T-cell clonal expansion were also shown by some nonresponding patients. After ivuxolimab, CD8+ T cells had more expanded clones than CD4+ T cells on average. The antigen specificity of the clonally expanded peripheral T cells was not determined. Clonal expansion of both CD4+ and CD8+ blood T cells was observed from baseline to week 6 at doses 0.1 to 3.0 mg/kg.

Genomic DNA was isolated from the sorted cells so that the TCRbeta CDR3 region could be sequenced. The immunoSEQ Assay was used for sequencing of TCRbeta CDR3 regions. TCRdb carries this immuneACCESS record with in-frame sequences only. Its versions omit some clonotypes, under half of them owing to an unresolved V gene in the studies checked, with the rest unexplained. The sample has under 100,000 clones on record, approximately 80% of them singletons. The biggest ten clones account for 0.5% to 0.65% of the sample. The chain joins TRBV2 to TRBJ2-2, and the D gene may be TRBD1, 7 bases matching. The material was CD4+ or CD8+ T cells sorted from blood, obtained in a trial of the OX40 agonist ivuxolimab. This receptor was obtained from an adult with an advanced solid tumor such as melanoma, head and neck, liver or kidney cancer. The DNA sequence follows: TGTGCCAGCAGCGCCCAGGGGGGCACCGGGGAGCTGTTTTTT. This gives the protein CASSAQGGTGELFF. With the portions outside the CDR3 filled from the reference TRBV2 and TRBJ2-2 genes, the complete variable region becomes EPEVTQTPSHQVTQMGQEVILRCVPISNHLYFYWYRQILGQKVEFLVSFYNNEISEKSEIFDDQFSVERPDGSNFTLKIRSTKLEDSAMYFCASSAQGGTGELFFGEGSRLTVL.